Sequencing of this T cell receptor (beta chain) was carried out in a study of T cells after yellow fever vaccination. Broader study findings: Overall, a small share of clonotypes was seen in both CD4 and CD8 compartments. Weaker overall, the secondary response nonetheless peaked faster (day 5 versus 15).

This clonotype was recorded a few times. Its target is not known. The CDR3 totals 12 residues. Germline V gene lookup returns CDR1 SGHVS and CDR2 FQNEAQ. V was cut by 3 bases and J by 3 bases, with 6 bases left in between. Template-switching 5'RACE yielded the TCR cDNA; a universal primer site and UMIs were added in the process. MiXCR was run by TCRdb on the 5' RACE reads, yielding one entry per CDR3 protein. The sample holds roughly 240,000 distinct CDR3 sequences, roughly 6.8% seen once. The V and J genes are TRBV7-8 and TRBJ2-7; the D is unclear. Here the sequenced sample was CD4+ T cells sorted from PBMCs, taken on the day of the yellow fever booster vaccination. This clonotype originated in a man aged 25 to 40 who received the YFV17D yellow fever vaccine. CDR3 amino acids: CASSFANYEQYF. The DNA for the CDR3 is TGTGCCAGCAGCTTCGCCAACTACGAGCAGTACTTC.